The clone carrying this TCR beta chain showed up just a few times. No antigen is known for it. These data originate in a study of shared clonotypes between healthy human individuals. Findings of the study overall: Generation probabilities were higher for clonotypes shared across all four sorted-subset donors than for unshared ones.

The method was immunoSEQ multiplex PCR; TCRdb's version includes in-frame clones alone and lacks a portion of them. Seen here are some 1 million clones, about 70% observed once, and the top ten hold about 1.5%. Germline values: CDR1 LNHNV, CDR2 YYDKDF (reference sequence). V dropped 5 bases and J dropped 3 bases, with 11 bases sitting between them. This CDR3 is 13 amino acids long. The clonotype originates from a man aged 18 to 30 in good health. The chain employs TRBV15 and TRBJ2-7; no clear D. Material for sequencing was memory CD4+ T cells sorted from blood. Indicated subset: CD45RA-negative fraction. CDR3 DNA sequence: TGTGCCACCAGCCGTTGGGAAGACTACGAGCAGTACTTC. This codes for CATSRWEDYEQYF.